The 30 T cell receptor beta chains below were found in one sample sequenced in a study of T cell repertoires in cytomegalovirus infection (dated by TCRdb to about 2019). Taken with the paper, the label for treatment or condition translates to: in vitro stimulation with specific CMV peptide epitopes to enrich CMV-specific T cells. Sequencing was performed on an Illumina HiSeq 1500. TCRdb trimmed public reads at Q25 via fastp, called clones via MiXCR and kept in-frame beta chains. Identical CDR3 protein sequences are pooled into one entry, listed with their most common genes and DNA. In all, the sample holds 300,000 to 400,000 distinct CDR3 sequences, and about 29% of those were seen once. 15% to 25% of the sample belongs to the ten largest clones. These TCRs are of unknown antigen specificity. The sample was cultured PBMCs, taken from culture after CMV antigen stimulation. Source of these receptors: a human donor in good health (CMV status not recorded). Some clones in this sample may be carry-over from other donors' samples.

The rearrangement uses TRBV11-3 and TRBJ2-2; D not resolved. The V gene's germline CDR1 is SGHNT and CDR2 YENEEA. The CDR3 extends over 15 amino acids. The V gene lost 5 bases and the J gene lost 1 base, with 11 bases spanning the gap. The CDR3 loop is CASSQRGLNTGELFF. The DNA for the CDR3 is TGTGCCAGCAGCCAACGCGGCTTGAACACCGGGGAGCTGTTTTTT.

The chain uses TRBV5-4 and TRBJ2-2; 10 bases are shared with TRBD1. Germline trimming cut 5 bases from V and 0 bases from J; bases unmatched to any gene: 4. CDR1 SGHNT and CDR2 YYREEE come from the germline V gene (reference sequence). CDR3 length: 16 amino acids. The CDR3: CASRQGQGSNTGELFF. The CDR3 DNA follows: TGTGCCAGCAGACAGGGACAGGGGTCGAACACCGGGGAGCTGTTTTTT.

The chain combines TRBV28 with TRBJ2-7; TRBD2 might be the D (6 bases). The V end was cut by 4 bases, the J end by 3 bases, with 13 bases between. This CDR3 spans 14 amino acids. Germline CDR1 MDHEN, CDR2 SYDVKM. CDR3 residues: CASSSSPAGYEQYF. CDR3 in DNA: TGTGCCAGCAGTTCCAGTCCAGCGGGCTACGAGCAGTACTTC.

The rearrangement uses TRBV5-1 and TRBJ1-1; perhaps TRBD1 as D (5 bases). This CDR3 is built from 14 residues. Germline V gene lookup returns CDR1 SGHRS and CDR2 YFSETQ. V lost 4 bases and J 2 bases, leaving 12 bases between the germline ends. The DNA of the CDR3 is TGCGCCAGCAGCGGTGAGGGACGAAACACTGAAGCTTTCTTT. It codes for CASSGEGRNTEAFF.

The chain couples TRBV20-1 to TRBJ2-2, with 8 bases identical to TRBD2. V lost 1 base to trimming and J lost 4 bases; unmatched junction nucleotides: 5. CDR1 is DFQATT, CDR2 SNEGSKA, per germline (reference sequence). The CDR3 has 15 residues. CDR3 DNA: TGCAGTGCTAGAGGGACTAGCAGAAGCACCGGGGAGCTGTTTTTT. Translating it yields CSARGTSRSTGELFF.

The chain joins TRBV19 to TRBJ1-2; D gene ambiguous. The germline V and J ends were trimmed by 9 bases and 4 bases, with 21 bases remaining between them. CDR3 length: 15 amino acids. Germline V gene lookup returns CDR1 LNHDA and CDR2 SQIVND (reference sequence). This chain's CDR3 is CASQYTATLTYGYTF. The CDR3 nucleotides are TGTGCCAGCCAATACACGGCCACCTTGACCTATGGCTACACCTTC.

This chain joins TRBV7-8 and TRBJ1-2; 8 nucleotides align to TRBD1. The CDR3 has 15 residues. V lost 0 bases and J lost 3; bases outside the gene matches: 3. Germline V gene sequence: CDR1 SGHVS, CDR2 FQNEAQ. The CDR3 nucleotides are TGTGCCAGCAGCTTAGCGGACAGGGTCCACTATGGCTACACCTTC. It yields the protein CASSLADRVHYGYTF.

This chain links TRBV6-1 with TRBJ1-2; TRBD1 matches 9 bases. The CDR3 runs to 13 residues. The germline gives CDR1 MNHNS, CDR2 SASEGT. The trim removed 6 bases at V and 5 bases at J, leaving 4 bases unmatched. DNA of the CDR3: TGTGCCAGCAGGTGGGACAGGGATTATGGCTACACCTTC. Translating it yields CASRWDRDYGYTF.

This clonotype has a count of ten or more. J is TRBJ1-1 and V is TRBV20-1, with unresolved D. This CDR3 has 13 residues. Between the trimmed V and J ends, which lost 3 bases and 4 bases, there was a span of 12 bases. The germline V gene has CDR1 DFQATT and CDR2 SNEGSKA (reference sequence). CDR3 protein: CSASPQVTTEAFF. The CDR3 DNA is TGCAGTGCTAGCCCCCAGGTGACCACTGAAGCTTTCTTT.

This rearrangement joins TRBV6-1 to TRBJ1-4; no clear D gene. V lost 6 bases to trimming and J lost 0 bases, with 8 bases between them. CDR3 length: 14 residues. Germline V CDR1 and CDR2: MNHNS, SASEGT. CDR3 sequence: CASRDVATNEKLFF. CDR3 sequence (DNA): TGTGCCAGCAGGGACGTTGCAACTAATGAAAAACTGTTTTTT.

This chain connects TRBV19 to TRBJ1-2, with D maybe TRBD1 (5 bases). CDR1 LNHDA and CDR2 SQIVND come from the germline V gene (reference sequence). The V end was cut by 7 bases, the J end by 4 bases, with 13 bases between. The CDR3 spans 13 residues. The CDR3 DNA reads TGTGCCAGTACCCGGGACGGTGGCTATGGCTACACCTTC. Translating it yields CASTRDGGYGYTF.

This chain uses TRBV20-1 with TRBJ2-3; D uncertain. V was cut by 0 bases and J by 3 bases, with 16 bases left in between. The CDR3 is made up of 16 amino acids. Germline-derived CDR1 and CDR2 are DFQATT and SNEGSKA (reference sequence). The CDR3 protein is CSARDQRRSLTDTQYF. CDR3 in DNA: TGCAGTGCTAGAGATCAAAGAAGAAGTCTTACAGATACGCAGTATTTT.

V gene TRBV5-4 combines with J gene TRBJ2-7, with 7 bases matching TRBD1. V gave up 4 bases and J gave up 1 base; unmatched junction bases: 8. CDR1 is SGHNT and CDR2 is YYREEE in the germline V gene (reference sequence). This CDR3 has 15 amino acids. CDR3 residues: CASSTLTGASYEQYF. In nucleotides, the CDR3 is TGTGCCAGCAGCACCCTCACAGGGGCTTCCTACGAGCAGTACTTC.

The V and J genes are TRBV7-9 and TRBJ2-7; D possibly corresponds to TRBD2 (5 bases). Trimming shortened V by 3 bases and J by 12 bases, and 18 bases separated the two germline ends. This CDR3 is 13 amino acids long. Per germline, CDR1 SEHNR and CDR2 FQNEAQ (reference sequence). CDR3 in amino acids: CASSLWTGAGWYF. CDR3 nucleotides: TGTGCCAGCAGCTTGTGGACGGGCGCGGGCTGGTACTTC.

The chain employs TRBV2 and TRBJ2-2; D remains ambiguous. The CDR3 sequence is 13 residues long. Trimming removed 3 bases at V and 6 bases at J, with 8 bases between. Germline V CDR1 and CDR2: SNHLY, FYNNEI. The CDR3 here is CASSENAAGELFF. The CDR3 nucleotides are TGTGCCAGCAGTGAGAACGCCGCCGGGGAGCTGTTTTTT.

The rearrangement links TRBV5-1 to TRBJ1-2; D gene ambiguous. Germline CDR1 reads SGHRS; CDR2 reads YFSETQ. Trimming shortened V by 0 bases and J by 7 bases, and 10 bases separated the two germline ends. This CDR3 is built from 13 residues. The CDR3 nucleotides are TGCGCCAGCAGCTTGGAAGGGTCCGGTGGCTACACCTTC. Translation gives CASSLEGSGGYTF.

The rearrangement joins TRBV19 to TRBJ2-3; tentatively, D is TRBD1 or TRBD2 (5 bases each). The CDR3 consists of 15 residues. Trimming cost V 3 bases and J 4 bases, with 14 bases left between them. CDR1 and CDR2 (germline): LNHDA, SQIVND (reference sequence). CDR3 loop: CASSMNQGDADTQYF. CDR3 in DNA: TGTGCCAGTAGTATGAACCAGGGAGACGCAGATACGCAGTATTTT.

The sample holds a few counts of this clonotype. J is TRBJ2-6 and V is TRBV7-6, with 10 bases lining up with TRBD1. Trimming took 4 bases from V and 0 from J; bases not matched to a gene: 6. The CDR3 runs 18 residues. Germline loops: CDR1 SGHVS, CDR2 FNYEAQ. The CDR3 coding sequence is TGTGCCAGCAGCTCGTGGACAGGGGGAAACTCTGGGGCCAACGTCCTGACTTTC. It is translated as CASSSWTGGNSGANVLTF.

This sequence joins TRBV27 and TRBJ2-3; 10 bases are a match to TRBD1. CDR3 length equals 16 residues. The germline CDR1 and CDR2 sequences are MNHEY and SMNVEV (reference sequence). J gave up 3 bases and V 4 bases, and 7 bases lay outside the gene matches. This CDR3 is CASSSVPGQGTDTQYF. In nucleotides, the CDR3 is TGTGCCAGCAGTTCCGTTCCGGGACAGGGGACAGATACGCAGTATTTT.

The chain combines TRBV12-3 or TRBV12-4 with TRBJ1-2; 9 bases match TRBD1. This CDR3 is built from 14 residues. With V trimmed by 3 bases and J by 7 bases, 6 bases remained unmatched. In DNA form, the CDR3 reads TGTGCCAGCAGTTTTTTTGGACAGGGGTCTGGCTACACCTTC. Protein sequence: CASSFFGQGSGYTF.

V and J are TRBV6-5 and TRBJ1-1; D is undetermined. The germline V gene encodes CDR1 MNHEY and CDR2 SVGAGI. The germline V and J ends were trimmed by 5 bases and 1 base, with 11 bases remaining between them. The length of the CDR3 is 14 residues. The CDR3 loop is CASSEPHANTEAFF. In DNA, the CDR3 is TGTGCCAGCAGTGAACCCCACGCGAACACTGAAGCTTTCTTT.

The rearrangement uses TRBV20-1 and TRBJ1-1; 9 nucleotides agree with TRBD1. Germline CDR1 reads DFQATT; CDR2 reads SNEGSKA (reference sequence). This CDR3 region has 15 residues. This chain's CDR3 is CSATPPGQGNTEAFF. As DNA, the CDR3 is TGCAGCGCCACCCCCCCGGGACAGGGGAACACTGAAGCTTTCTTT.

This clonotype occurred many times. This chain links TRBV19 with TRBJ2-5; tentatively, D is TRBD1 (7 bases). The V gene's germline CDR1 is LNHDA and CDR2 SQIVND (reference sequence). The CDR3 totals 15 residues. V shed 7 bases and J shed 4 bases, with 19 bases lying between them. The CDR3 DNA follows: TGTGCCAGTACCATGAGGAGGGGGCGCGGAGAGACCCAGTACTTC. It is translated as CASTMRRGRGETQYF.

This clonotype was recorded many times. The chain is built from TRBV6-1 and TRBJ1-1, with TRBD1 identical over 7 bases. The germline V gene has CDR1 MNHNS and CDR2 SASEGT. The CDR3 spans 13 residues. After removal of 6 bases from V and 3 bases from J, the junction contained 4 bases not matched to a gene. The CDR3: CASRLTGYTEAFF. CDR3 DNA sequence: TGTGCCAGCAGACTGACAGGGTACACTGAAGCTTTCTTT.

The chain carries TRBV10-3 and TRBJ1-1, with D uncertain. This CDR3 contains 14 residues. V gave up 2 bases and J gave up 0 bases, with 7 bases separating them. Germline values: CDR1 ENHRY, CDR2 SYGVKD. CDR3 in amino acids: CAISEVEMNTEAFF. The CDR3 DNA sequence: TGTGCCATCAGTGAGGTTGAAATGAACACTGAAGCTTTCTTT.

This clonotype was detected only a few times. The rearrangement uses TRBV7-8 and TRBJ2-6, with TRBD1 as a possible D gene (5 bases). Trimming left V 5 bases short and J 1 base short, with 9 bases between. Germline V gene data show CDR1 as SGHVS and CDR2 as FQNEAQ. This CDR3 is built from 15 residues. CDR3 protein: CASSGPGSGANVLTF. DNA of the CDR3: TGTGCCAGCAGCGGGCCAGGGTCTGGGGCCAACGTCCTGACTTTC.

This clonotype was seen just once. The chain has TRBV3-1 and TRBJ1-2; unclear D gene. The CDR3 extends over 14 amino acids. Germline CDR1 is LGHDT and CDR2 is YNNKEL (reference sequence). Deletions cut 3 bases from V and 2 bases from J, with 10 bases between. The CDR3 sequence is CASSHDGANYGYTF. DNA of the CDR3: TGTGCCAGCAGCCATGACGGCGCAAACTATGGCTACACCTTC.

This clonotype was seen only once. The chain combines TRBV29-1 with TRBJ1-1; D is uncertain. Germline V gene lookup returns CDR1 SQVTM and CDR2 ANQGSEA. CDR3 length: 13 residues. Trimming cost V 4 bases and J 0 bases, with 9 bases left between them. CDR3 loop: CSVAPVLNTEAFF. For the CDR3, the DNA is TGCAGCGTTGCTCCAGTCCTGAACACTGAAGCTTTCTTT.

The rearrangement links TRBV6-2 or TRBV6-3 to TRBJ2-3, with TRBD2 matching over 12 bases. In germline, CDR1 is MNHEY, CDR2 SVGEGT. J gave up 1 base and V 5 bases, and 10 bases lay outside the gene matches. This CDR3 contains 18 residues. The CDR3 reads CASSILAGGPRGTDTQYF. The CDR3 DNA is TGTGCCAGCAGTATTCTAGCGGGGGGGCCTCGGGGCACAGATACGCAGTATTTT.

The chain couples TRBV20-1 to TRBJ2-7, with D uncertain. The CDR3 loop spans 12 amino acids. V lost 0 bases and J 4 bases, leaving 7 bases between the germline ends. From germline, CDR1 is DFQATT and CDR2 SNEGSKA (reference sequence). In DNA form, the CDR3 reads TGCAGTGCTAGAGAACCTGTTTACGAGCAGTACTTC. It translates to CSAREPVYEQYF.